The 24 T cell receptor beta chains reported below all come from one sample, sequenced in a study of memory CD4+ T cells and cytomegalovirus serostatus. Single viable CD3+CD4+CD8-CD45RO+ cells were sorted as the memory CD4+ T cells. Sequenced by immunoSEQ multiplex PCR; TCRdb stores in-frame clones only, minus some. The profile shows tens of thousands of clones, approximately 78% of them singletons. Sequenced material: memory CD4+ T cells from blood. The receptor source for this set is an adult in good health and CMV-seronegative.

DNA of the CDR3: TGCGCCAGCAGCTTCGAAGCGGGAACTGAGCAGTTCTTC. Its translation: CASSFEAGTEQFF. This chain links TRBV5-1 with TRBJ2-1, with TRBD2 identical over 7 bases. The germline gives CDR1 SGHRS, CDR2 YFSETQ. V lost 2 bases and J lost 9; bases outside the gene matches: 5. The CDR3 has 13 amino acids.

The chain recombines TRBV14 with TRBJ2-7; perhaps TRBD1 as D (6 bases). In germline, CDR1 is SGHDN, CDR2 FVKESK. The CDR3 is made up of 14 amino acids. V was clipped by 4 bases and J by 2 bases, with 12 bases between them. The CDR3 loop reads CASSLQGPAYEQYF. CDR3 coding DNA: TGTGCCAGCAGCCTACAGGGACCAGCCTACGAGCAGTACTTC.

The rearrangement joins TRBV7-8 to TRBJ2-3; possible D gene TRBD2, 6 bases. From germline, CDR1 is SGHVS and CDR2 FQNEAQ. V lost 1 base and J lost 2, with 13 bases in between. The CDR3 runs 16 residues. This chain's CDR3 is CASSLGGMGSTDTQYF. The CDR3 bases are TGTGCCAGCAGCTTAGGCGGGATGGGTTCCACAGATACGCAGTATTTT.

V usage is TRBV10-3 and J usage is TRBJ1-1, with 7 positions matching TRBD1. The CDR3 loop spans 14 amino acids. V lost 7 bases, J lost 4 bases, and 9 bases stayed unmatched. Germline CDR1 is ENHRY and CDR2 is SYGVKD. CDR3 DNA sequence: TGTGCCATCATGGCGCAGGGGGTGGGCACTGAAGCTTTCTTT. Its translation: CAIMAQGVGTEAFF.

This clone showed up just a few times. The chain recombines TRBV7-3 with TRBJ2-2, with D uncertain. CDR1 and CDR2 (germline): SGHTA, FQGTGA. Trimming left V 5 bases short and J 7 bases short, with 11 bases between. The CDR3 totals 13 residues. The CDR3 here is CASSQKVVGELFF. The CDR3 DNA reads TGTGCCAGCAGCCAAAAGGTTGTCGGGGAGCTGTTTTTT.

This clone was counted between two and nine times. The gene calls are TRBV28 and TRBJ2-1; TRBD2 might be the D (5 bases). Per the germline V gene, CDR1 is MDHEN and CDR2 is SYDVKM. V gave up 5 bases and J gave up 1 base, with 12 bases separating them. The CDR3 spans 15 residues. The CDR3 coding sequence is TGTGCCAGCAGTGACCTCCGGACTTCCTACAATGAGCAGTTCTTC. The encoded protein is CASSDLRTSYNEQFF.

This clone appeared a few times. This chain connects TRBV27 to TRBJ1-1; maybe TRBD1 (5 bases). CDR1 and CDR2 from the germline V gene are MNHEY and SMNVEV (reference sequence). Trimming cost V 2 bases and J 3 bases, with 13 bases left between them. The CDR3 spans 15 residues. The CDR3 sequence: CASSLQTGPYTEAFF. The CDR3 bases are TGTGCCAGCAGTTTACAAACAGGCCCCTACACTGAAGCTTTCTTT.

The genes are TRBV6-5 and TRBJ1-5, with 10 positions matching TRBD1. CDR1 and CDR2 from the germline V gene are MNHEY and SVGAGI. CDR3 length: 15 amino acids. The V and J ends lost 5 bases and 2 bases, in that order; junction bases with no gene match: 3. CDR3 protein: CASSPGTGGNQPQHF. The CDR3 nucleotides are TGTGCCAGCAGTCCCGGGACAGGGGGCAATCAGCCCCAGCATTTT.

The genes are TRBV28 and TRBJ2-3; 8 bases map to TRBD2. CDR1 MDHEN and CDR2 SYDVKM come from the germline V gene. CDR3 length: 15 residues. The junction had 12 bases not matched to a gene; V was cut back by 7 bases and J by 6 bases. The CDR3: CASTLGGLASDTQYF. The DNA of the CDR3 is TGTGCCAGCACCCTTGGCGGACTAGCTAGCGATACGCAGTATTTT.

The V and J genes are TRBV14 and TRBJ2-7; TRBD2 matches 13 bases. Trimming at V came to 3 bases and at J to 2 bases, leaving 4 bases not matched to a gene. CDR3 length: 16 amino acids. CDR1 is SGHDN and CDR2 is FVKESK in the germline V gene. CDR3 amino acids: CASSHTSGRGPYEQYF. The CDR3 coding sequence is TGTGCCAGCAGCCACACTAGCGGGAGGGGGCCCTACGAGCAGTACTTC.

This clone is medium-sized (0.01 to 0.1%). This chain connects TRBV6-5 to TRBJ1-4, with TRBD1 matching over 11 bases. The germline V gene has CDR1 MNHEY and CDR2 SVGAGI. V was pared by 7 bases and J by 10 bases, with 8 bases of the junction left unmatched. CDR3 length equals 14 residues. CDR3 bases: TGTGCCAGCAAACCGGGACAGGGGGGAGGAAAACTGTTTTTT. Its protein product is CASKPGQGGGKLFF.

This rearrangement joins TRBV19 to TRBJ1-5; possibly TRBD1 for D (5 bases). This CDR3 region has 14 residues. V gave up 10 bases and J gave up 0 bases, with 13 bases separating them. Germline-derived CDR1 and CDR2 are LNHDA and SQIVND (reference sequence). The chain's CDR3 is CATRGVNSNQPQHF. The CDR3 nucleotides read TGTGCCACCAGAGGGGTTAATAGCAATCAGCCCCAGCATTTT.

The V and J genes are TRBV18 and TRBJ2-5, with D uncertain. V was trimmed by 3 bases and J by 3 bases, leaving 5 bases between them. This CDR3 region has 12 residues. Germline V lookup: CDR1 KGHSH, CDR2 LQKENI. The CDR3: CASSPLKETQYF. The CDR3 DNA reads TGTGCCAGCTCACCTCTCAAAGAGACCCAGTACTTC.

The rearrangement links TRBV27 to TRBJ2-7, with 8 nucleotides matching TRBD2. Looked up from germline, CDR1 is MNHEY and CDR2 is SMNVEV (reference sequence). Trimming removed 5 bases from V and 2 bases from J; junction bases left unmatched: 5. The CDR3 is 14 residues long. The CDR3: CASSTLAVPYEQYF. The CDR3 DNA sequence: TGTGCCAGCAGTACACTAGCGGTTCCCTACGAGCAGTACTTC.

This clone was detected a few times. The rearrangement uses TRBV28 and TRBJ1-2; 7 nucleotides agree with TRBD1. Losses at the gene ends were 6 bases for V and 6 bases for J; bases not matched to a gene: 7. CDR1 is MDHEN, CDR2 SYDVKM, per germline. The length of the CDR3 is 13 residues. The CDR3 coding sequence is TGTGCCAGCAGCCCCGGGACAGTTAATGGCTACACCTTC. Translating gives CASSPGTVNGYTF.

This clone appeared a few times. The rearrangement uses TRBV6-5 and TRBJ1-2, with TRBD1 matching over 7 bases. V lost 8 bases, J lost 2 bases, and 8 bases stayed unmatched. In germline, CDR1 is MNHEY, CDR2 SVGAGI. CDR3 size: 14 residues. The CDR3 spells CASRSPGQNYGYTF. CDR3 bases: TGTGCCAGCCGATCCCCGGGACAGAACTATGGCTACACCTTC.

The chain joins TRBV5-1 to TRBJ2-3; 13 nucleotides line up with TRBD2. Germline V gene lookup returns CDR1 SGHRS and CDR2 YFSETQ. CDR3 size: 15 residues. The trim removed 0 bases at V and 5 bases at J, leaving 0 bases unmatched. In DNA, the CDR3 is TGCGCCAGCAGCTTGGGGACTAGCGGGAGAGATACGCAGTATTTT. It codes for CASSLGTSGRDTQYF.

This clone was seen a few times. The chain carries TRBV19 and TRBJ1-2; TRBD1 agrees at 10 bases. CDR1 is LNHDA and CDR2 is SQIVND in the germline V gene (reference sequence). The J segment lost 3 bases and the V segment lost 6 bases, leaving 10 bases of the junction unmatched. The CDR3 totals 16 residues. The CDR3 protein is CASRNPTGTGDYGYTF. The CDR3 DNA sequence: TGTGCCAGTAGAAACCCCACCGGGACAGGGGACTATGGCTACACCTTC.

As DNA, the CDR3 is TGTGCCAGCAGTTCCTCCCGACGTACCTACAATGAGCAGTTCTTC. It specifies CASSSSRRTYNEQFF. The chain combines TRBV28 with TRBJ2-1; D is uncertain. CDR1 MDHEN and CDR2 SYDVKM come from the germline V gene. Between the trimmed V and J ends, which lost 4 bases and 2 bases, there was a span of 12 bases. The CDR3 has 15 amino acids.

J is TRBJ2-5 and V is TRBV4-2, with D perhaps given as TRBD1 or TRBD2 (5 bases each). The ends were cut back, 4 bases at V and 1 base at J, with 13 bases in the middle. CDR1 and CDR2 (germline): LGHNA, YNFKEQ. This CDR3 region has 15 residues. The CDR3 spells CASSPEDGTQETQYF. The CDR3 coding sequence is TGTGCCAGCAGCCCCGAAGACGGGACCCAAGAGACCCAGTACTTC.

V usage is TRBV7-9 and J usage is TRBJ1-4, with unresolved D. Germline values: CDR1 SEHNR, CDR2 FQNEAQ (reference sequence). Trimming cost V 5 bases and J 3 bases, with 10 bases left between them. CDR3 length equals 14 residues. Here the CDR3 reads CASSPDTSNEKLFF. CDR3 sequence (DNA): TGTGCCAGCAGCCCAGACACCTCTAATGAAAAACTGTTTTTT.

The chain uses TRBV27 and TRBJ2-3, with TRBD1 matching 7 bases. From germline, CDR1 is MNHEY and CDR2 SMNVEV (reference sequence). V gave up 7 bases and J gave up 2 bases; unmatched junction bases: 3. The CDR3 spans 13 residues. The CDR3 reads CASKTGDTDTQYF. The CDR3 nucleotides read TGTGCCAGCAAAACAGGGGACACAGATACGCAGTATTTT.

The chain uses TRBV28 and TRBJ2-7; weak D call: TRBD1 (6 bases). The CDR3 covers 15 residues. Germline CDR1 is MDHEN and CDR2 is SYDVKM. Trimming cost V 0 bases and J 3 bases, with 12 bases left between them. The CDR3 nucleotides read TGTGCCAGCAGTTTATGGGTAATCAGGGGCTACGAGCAGTACTTC. This sequence encodes CASSLWVIRGYEQYF.

The rearrangement links TRBV30 to TRBJ1-1, with D possibly being TRBD1 (5 bases). V dropped 3 bases and J dropped 4 bases, with 18 bases sitting between them. The CDR3 is 15 amino acids. Per the germline V gene, CDR1 is GTSNPN and CDR2 is SVGIG (reference sequence). CDR3 DNA: TGTGCCTGGAGAGGGGACCGATCGCCGAGCACTGAAGCTTTCTTT. This translates into CAWRGDRSPSTEAFF.